These 28 T cell receptor beta chains were all obtained from the same sample, sequenced in a study of blood T cell repertoires in COVID-19. TCRdb's copy holds only in-frame clones and misses some; the assay was immunoSEQ multiplex PCR. The sample has about 59,000 clones, 90% seen once. Sequencing was performed on peripheral blood. The receptors stem from a man older than 75 with acute or convalescent COVID-19.

The chain joins TRBV28 to TRBJ2-7, with D possibly being TRBD2 (7 bases). Trimming removed 6 bases from V and 4 bases from J, with 22 bases in between. The CDR3 is made up of 16 amino acids. The germline gives CDR1 MDHEN, CDR2 SYDVKM. This CDR3 reads CASSIDWPGGKYEQYF. The CDR3 bases are TGTGCCAGCAGCATCGACTGGCCGGGGGGCAAATACGAGCAGTACTTC.

The V call is TRBV7-2, the J call TRBJ1-3; D remains ambiguous. This CDR3 is built from 16 residues. The germline V gene encodes CDR1 SGHTA and CDR2 FQGNSA. V was trimmed by 2 bases and J by 0 bases, leaving 11 bases between them. CDR3: CASSLFLGSSGNTIYF. The CDR3 DNA is TGTGCCAGCAGCTTATTTTTAGGGAGCTCTGGAAACACCATATATTTT.

This clone was found a few times. The rearrangement joins TRBV5-1 to TRBJ1-1, with D maybe TRBD1 (5 bases). This CDR3 spans 14 amino acids. The germline V and J ends were trimmed by 0 bases and 3 bases, with 9 bases remaining between them. Germline V gene data show CDR1 as SGHRS and CDR2 as YFSETQ. CDR3 DNA: TGCGCCAGCAGCTTGGCAGGGCTCCACACTGAAGCTTTCTTT. Translating it yields CASSLAGLHTEAFF.

The chain uses TRBV19 and TRBJ2-2, with 8 bases that match TRBD2. V gave up 3 bases and J gave up 2 bases; unmatched junction bases: 2. The CDR3 loop spans 15 amino acids. Germline V gene data show CDR1 as LNHDA and CDR2 as SQIVND (reference sequence). CDR3 amino acids: CASSIGLANTGELFF. The CDR3 nucleotides are TGTGCCAGTAGTATCGGACTAGCCAACACCGGGGAGCTGTTTTTT.

V gene TRBV19 combines with J gene TRBJ1-1; possible D gene TRBD1, 5 bases. CDR1 and CDR2 (germline): LNHDA, SQIVND (reference sequence). The V and J ends lost 3 bases and 1 base respectively, with 12 bases between them. The CDR3 sequence is 15 residues long. The CDR3 protein is CASSIGGTANTEAFF. CDR3 in DNA: TGTGCCAGTAGTATCGGCGGGACGGCGAACACTGAAGCTTTCTTT.

The V and J genes are TRBV6-6 and TRBJ2-5; 10 bases map to TRBD2. Germline CDR1 and CDR2: MNHNY and SVGAGI (reference sequence). V was pared by 6 bases and J by 3 bases, with 4 bases of the junction left unmatched. This CDR3 is built from 14 residues. The CDR3 spells CASRAGGPEETQYF. The CDR3 nucleotides read TGTGCCAGCAGAGCGGGGGGGCCAGAAGAGACCCAGTACTTC.

This rearrangement joins TRBV6-2 or TRBV6-3 to TRBJ2-5; TRBD2 might be the D (6 bases). Germline lookup yields CDR1 MNHEY and CDR2 SVGEGT. The CDR3 extends over 14 amino acids. Trimming stripped 5 bases from V and 4 bases from J, with 14 bases between. CDR3 sequence: CASSPGGLRETQYF. DNA of the CDR3: TGTGCCAGCAGTCCCGGGGGTCTACGAGAGACCCAGTACTTC.

The gene calls are TRBV6-2 or TRBV6-3 and TRBJ2-1; 16 bases map to TRBD2. The CDR3 is made up of 17 amino acids. Trimming removed 4 bases from V and 7 bases from J; junction bases left unmatched: 7. From germline, CDR1 is MNHEY and CDR2 SVGEGT. CDR3 DNA sequence: TGTGCCAGCAGTTGGGGGACTAGCGGGGGGGCCCGGAATGAGCAGTTCTTC. Its protein product is CASSWGTSGGARNEQFF.

This chain uses TRBV5-8 with TRBJ1-2; 7 positions match TRBD1. With V trimmed by 2 bases and J by 3 bases, 7 bases remained unmatched. The CDR3 is 15 residues long. Germline V lookup: CDR1 SGHTS, CDR2 YDEGEE. The CDR3: CASSFDRESDYGYTF. The DNA of the CDR3 is TGTGCCAGCAGCTTCGACAGGGAATCTGACTATGGCTACACCTTC. The variable domain in full, completed from reference TRBV5-8 and TRBJ1-2, reads EAGVTQSPTHLIKTRGQQATLRCSPISGHTSVYWYQQALGLGLQFLLWYDEGEERNRGNFPPRFSGRQFPNYSSELNVNALELEDSALYLCASSFDRESDYGYTFGSGTRLTVV.

This sequence joins TRBV5-1 and TRBJ1-1, with 9 bases matching TRBD1. Germline CDR1 and CDR2: SGHRS and YFSETQ. The CDR3 loop spans 14 amino acids. V dropped 6 bases and J dropped 6; count of bases not matched to a gene: 9. The CDR3 loop reads CASTRDREFPEAFF. The CDR3 DNA reads as TGCGCCAGCACCCGGGACAGGGAATTCCCTGAAGCTTTCTTT.

The chain couples TRBV19 to TRBJ2-1; TRBD2 matches 8 bases. This CDR3 is 15 amino acids long. Germline V CDR1 and CDR2: LNHDA, SQIVND (reference sequence). The trim removed 5 bases at V and 3 bases at J, leaving 6 bases unmatched. The DNA of the CDR3 is TGTGCCAGTAGTCGGGCGGGGGGCGACTACAATGAGCAGTTCTTC. Amino acid sequence: CASSRAGGDYNEQFF.

This sequence joins TRBV4-1 and TRBJ2-7, with TRBD2 as a possible D gene (6 bases). V lost 4 bases and J lost 1, with 17 bases in between. The CDR3 runs to 16 residues. The germline V gene encodes CDR1 MGHRA and CDR2 YSYEKL. The CDR3 loop reads CASSLFWTGGSYEQYF. DNA of the CDR3: TGCGCCAGCAGCCTTTTCTGGACCGGGGGTTCCTACGAGCAGTACTTC.

This clone was observed a single time. The chain joins TRBV5-4 to TRBJ2-5; D may be TRBD1 (5 bases). CDR3 length equals 14 residues. V lost 0 bases and J 6 bases, leaving 12 bases between the germline ends. Germline V lookup: CDR1 SGHNT, CDR2 YYREEE (reference sequence). The CDR3, as DNA: TGTGCCAGCAGCTTGGGTGAAAGGGGTCAGACCCAGTACTTC. This gives the protein CASSLGERGQTQYF.

The CDR3 spells CSVEKGAGGYGYTF. DNA for the CDR3: TGCAGCGTTGAAAAGGGGGCCGGGGGCTATGGCTACACCTTC. The chain combines TRBV29-1 with TRBJ1-2; TRBD1 matches 7 bases. The V gene's germline CDR1 is SQVTM and CDR2 ANQGSEA. The CDR3 runs to 14 residues. The trim removed 2 bases at V and 4 bases at J, leaving 7 bases unmatched.

V gene TRBV7-7 combines with J gene TRBJ2-5; 9 bases match TRBD1. There are 15 residues in the CDR3. V trimming: 4 bases; J trimming: 1 base; junction bases outside the gene matches: 4. CDR1 and CDR2 (germline): SSHAT, FNYEAQ (reference sequence). Written as DNA, the CDR3 is TGTGCCAGCAGCTCCGGACAGGGGCTCCAAGAGACCCAGTACTTC. Protein: CASSSGQGLQETQYF.

This clone occurred once. V and J are TRBV28 and TRBJ1-6, with 7 bases that match TRBD1. This CDR3 spans 14 amino acids. The V gene's germline CDR1 is MDHEN and CDR2 SYDVKM. With V trimmed by 10 bases and J by 7 bases, 10 bases remained unmatched. The CDR3 reads CATFPGGINSPLHF. Here the CDR3 DNA reads TGTGCCACCTTTCCAGGGGGAATCAATTCACCCCTCCACTTT.

The genes are TRBV6-6 and TRBJ1-2, with D possibly matching TRBD1 (6 bases). Germline V lookup: CDR1 MNHNY, CDR2 SVGAGI (reference sequence). The CDR3 sequence is 14 residues long. The V end lost 6 bases, the J end lost 6 bases, and 17 bases lay between the germline ends. CDR3 residues: CASSRQTGQDGYTF. The CDR3 coding sequence is TGTGCCAGCAGCCGTCAGACAGGCCAAGATGGCTACACCTTC.

The V and J genes are TRBV28 and TRBJ1-2; tentative D call: TRBD1 (6 bases). The length of the CDR3 is 15 residues. Germline values: CDR1 MDHEN, CDR2 SYDVKM. V was pared by 6 bases and J by 2 bases, with 16 bases between. CDR3 in amino acids: CASSQGRAKNYGYTF. Written as DNA, the CDR3 is TGTGCCAGCAGCCAGGGGCGGGCGAAGAACTATGGCTACACCTTC.

This clone was picked up one time. This sequence joins TRBV6-6 and TRBJ2-5; TRBD2 aligns across 9 bases. Germline values: CDR1 MNHNY, CDR2 SVGAGI (reference sequence). The CDR3 runs 15 residues. V was clipped by 2 bases and J by 5 bases; unmatched bases: 6. In nucleotides, the CDR3 is TGTGCCAGCAGTTACGGGCGTAGCGGGGGTGAGACCCAGTACTTC. As protein: CASSYGRSGGETQYF.

The chain couples TRBV10-3 to TRBJ2-1, with TRBD2 matching 15 bases. The V gene's germline CDR1 is ENHRY and CDR2 SYGVKD. The length of the CDR3 is 18 residues. The V gene end was trimmed by 1 base and the J gene end by 2 bases; junction bases not matched to a gene: 3. The CDR3 sequence: CAISEWTSGGETYNEQFF. The CDR3 nucleotides are TGTGCCATCAGTGAGTGGACTAGCGGGGGGGAAACCTACAATGAGCAGTTCTTC.

The J gene is TRBJ2-7, the V gene TRBV19; 9 nucleotides match TRBD1. The CDR3 totals 15 residues. Germline V lookup: CDR1 LNHDA, CDR2 SQIVND (reference sequence). The V and J ends lost 3 bases and 3 bases, in that order; junction bases with no gene match: 6. CDR3 in DNA: TGTGCCAGTAGTATCACCGGGACAGGGATCTACGAGCAGTACTTC. This encodes CASSITGTGIYEQYF.

The V gene is TRBV2, the J gene TRBJ2-5; weak D call: TRBD2 (5 bases). This CDR3 comprises 11 residues. V shed 6 bases and J shed 7 bases, with 9 bases lying between them. The germline V gene encodes CDR1 SNHLY and CDR2 FYNNEI. The CDR3 loop reads CASSRGVTQYF. In DNA form, the CDR3 reads TGTGCCAGCAGCCGGGGAGTGACCCAGTACTTC.

The rearrangement links TRBV20-1 to TRBJ2-7; D remains ambiguous. The CDR3 loop spans 12 amino acids. With 3 bases removed from V and 1 base from J, the gap between germline ends came to 7 bases. From germline, CDR1 is DFQATT and CDR2 SNEGSKA (reference sequence). CDR3 amino acids: CSASLQSYEQYF. For the CDR3, the DNA is TGCAGTGCTAGTTTACAGTCCTACGAGCAGTACTTC.

This chain connects TRBV5-1 to TRBJ1-3; no clear D. CDR3 length: 16 residues. V lost 0 bases to trimming and J lost 1 base, with 11 bases between them. Germline CDR1 is SGHRS and CDR2 is YFSETQ. The CDR3 loop reads CASSLEARPSGNTIYF. The CDR3 DNA sequence: TGCGCCAGCAGCTTGGAGGCCAGGCCATCTGGAAACACCATATATTTT.

The chain uses TRBV3-1 (or the pseudogene TRBV3-2) and TRBJ2-7; a weak D match, TRBD2 (5 bases). CDR1 LGHDT and CDR2 YNNKEL come from the germline V gene (reference sequence). The V end lost 1 base, the J end lost 5 bases, and 9 bases lay between the germline ends. The CDR3 totals 13 residues. The CDR3 reads CASSQGFGDEQYF. CDR3 DNA sequence: TGTGCCAGCAGCCAAGGGTTCGGGGACGAGCAGTACTTC.

The chain joins TRBV6-2 or TRBV6-3 to TRBJ1-6; D unclear. This CDR3 is built from 15 residues. Trimming took off 2 bases at V and 8 bases at J, with 13 bases between the two ends. In germline, CDR1 is MNHEY, CDR2 SVGEGT. CDR3 coding DNA: TGTGCCAGCAGTTACACCCACCCCGAGGATTCACCCCTCCACTTT. Translating it yields CASSYTHPEDSPLHF.

The chain uses TRBV6-5 and TRBJ1-6; 9 nucleotides align to TRBD1. V was pared by 5 bases and J by 8 bases, with 4 bases of the junction left unmatched. In germline, CDR1 is MNHEY, CDR2 SVGAGI. This CDR3 is 14 amino acids long. CDR3 nucleotides: TGTGCCAGCAGTAAACAGGGGGCGGATTCACCCCTCCACTTT. It yields the protein CASSKQGADSPLHF.

This clone was detected only a few times. The chain is built from TRBV27 and TRBJ2-2, with D uncertain. Germline V gene lookup returns CDR1 MNHEY and CDR2 SMNVEV (reference sequence). Trimming left V 3 bases short and J 3 bases short, with 2 bases between. The CDR3 spans 12 residues. CDR3 coding DNA: TGTGCCAGCAGTTTCTACACCGGGGAGCTGTTTTTT. Translated, it gives CASSFYTGELFF.